This T cell receptor beta chain was recovered during a study of cytomegalovirus exposure and HLA in healthy donors. General study findings and limits: According to the study, 180 or so TCR beta chains were cytomegalovirus-associated. According to a subsequent analysis, TCR clusters from the first cohort were inclined to appear together in the 120 validation repertoires.

As to this clone: Its antigen is undetermined.

The germline CDR1 and CDR2 sequences are MNHEY and SVGAGI. This CDR3 spans 14 amino acids. Trimming left V 2 bases short and J 6 bases short, with 13 bases between. The assay was immunoSEQ multiplex PCR, and TCRdb's table has in-frame clones only and misses some. The data show 150,000 to 200,000 clones, 84% seen once. The V and J genes are TRBV6-5 and TRBJ1-2; tentatively, D is TRBD1 (6 bases). The sample taken for sequencing was PBMCs. The receptor comes from a woman in her twenties or thirties in good health and CMV-seropositive. CDR3 nucleotides: TGTGCCAGCAGTTACCTCCGCGGGGGCGATGGCTACACCTTC. Protein sequence: CASSYLRGGDGYTF.